This TCR beta chain appears in the sequencing data of a study of T-cell memory formation after mild COVID-19. Study in general: TCR clusters largely stayed donor specific.

Employing constant-segment primers, 5'RACE generated TCR alpha and TCR beta cDNA libraries bearing sample barcodes and UMIs. TCRdb recomputed calls from the 5' RACE reads with MiXCR, one row per CDR3 protein. This table holds 100,000 to 150,000 distinct CDR3 sequences, approximately 5.9% found once. Notes on this clonotype: What it binds is unknown.

General observations from the study: Clones which contracted sat mainly in CM and EM if CD4+, and in EMRA if CD8+. Cross-reactive memory appears to have joined, as suggested by some responding clones showing up in pre-infection memory.

Material: PBMCs or a T cell subset sorted from them (not recorded which). The clonotype was recovered from an adult woman who had mild COVID-19 (a few samples of this study predate the infection). Cell type and time point are not known.

CDR3 in DNA: TGTGCCAGCAGTTTCGACAGAAAAGAGACCCAGTACTTC. Protein sequence: CASSFDRKETQYF. The chain employs TRBV5-4 and TRBJ2-5, with D possibly TRBD1 on 5 matching bases. V shed 5 bases and J shed 3 bases, with 11 bases lying between them. The V gene's germline CDR1 is SGHNT and CDR2 YYREEE (reference sequence). The CDR3 covers 13 residues.